One sample yielded the 25 T cell receptor beta chains listed below, sequenced in a study of blood T cell repertoires in COVID-19. Only in-frame clones appear in the TCRdb table, and some are missing; sequencing was by immunoSEQ multiplex PCR. The sample has about 200,000 clones, approximately 80% seen once. The material sequenced was peripheral blood. Receptors were obtained from a man between 50 and 59 years old who had recovered from COVID-19.

The rearrangement links TRBV29-1 to TRBJ2-3, with 7 bases fitting TRBD2. The CDR3 runs 14 residues. Looked up from germline, CDR1 is SQVTM and CDR2 is ANQGSEA. Trimming at V came to 4 bases and at J to 4 bases, leaving 8 bases not matched to a gene. CDR3 protein: CSVAVQAGADTQYF. CDR3 coding DNA: TGCAGCGTTGCAGTTCAGGCGGGAGCAGATACGCAGTATTTT.

The chain is built from TRBV5-4 and TRBJ2-2; 8 nucleotides align to TRBD1. The ends lost 0 bases at V and 2 bases at J; junction bases unmatched: 6. CDR1 is SGHNT and CDR2 is YYREEE in the germline V gene (reference sequence). The CDR3 loop spans 17 amino acids. In DNA form, the CDR3 reads TGTGCCAGCAGCTTGGGGGGCAGGGGGCCTAACACCGGGGAGCTGTTTTTT. Its protein product is CASSLGGRGPNTGELFF.

The genes are TRBV3-1 (or the pseudogene TRBV3-2) and TRBJ2-1; TRBD1 matches at 10 bases. In germline, CDR1 is LGHDT, CDR2 YNNKEL (reference sequence). The CDR3 extends over 16 amino acids. Germline trimming cut 6 bases from V and 9 bases from J; bases unmatched to any gene: 14. For the CDR3, the DNA is TGTGCCAGCAGAGCATCTGGGGACAGGGGAGCATCTGAGCAGTTCTTC. It is translated as CASRASGDRGASEQFF.

The chain employs TRBV3-1 (or the pseudogene TRBV3-2) and TRBJ1-1; 7 bases are shared with TRBD1. The length of the CDR3 is 17 residues. Germline loops: CDR1 LGHDT, CDR2 YNNKEL (reference sequence). V gave up 4 bases and J gave up 0 bases; unmatched junction bases: 11. This CDR3 is CASSLRRDSFLNTEAFF. The CDR3 nucleotides read TGTGCCAGCAGCCTCAGGAGGGACAGCTTCCTGAACACTGAAGCTTTCTTT.

The V gene is TRBV18, the J gene TRBJ2-1, with TRBD2 matching over 13 bases. V was clipped by 3 bases and J by 9 bases; unmatched bases: 5. The CDR3 sequence is 15 residues long. Germline CDR1 reads KGHSH; CDR2 reads LQKENI. The CDR3 DNA reads TGTGCCAGCTCACCGGGACTAGCGGGATTAAGTGAGCAGTTCTTC. As protein: CASSPGLAGLSEQFF.

The gene calls are TRBV28 and TRBJ1-2, with D possibly TRBD1 on 5 matching bases. This CDR3 is built from 15 residues. Germline CDR1 reads MDHEN; CDR2 reads SYDVKM. Trimming removed 6 bases from V and 3 bases from J, with 17 bases in between. CDR3 sequence (DNA): TGTGCCAGCAGGTCTAATCGGGGGACTTACTATGGCTACACCTTC. This translates into CASRSNRGTYYGYTF.

The chain employs TRBV16 and TRBJ2-1; unclear D gene. V lost 2 bases, J lost 6 bases, and 8 bases lay in between. Germline values: CDR1 KGHSY, CDR2 FQNENV. The CDR3 length is 13 residues. The CDR3 sequence: CASSQGEINEQFF. The CDR3 nucleotides are TGTGCCAGCAGCCAAGGAGAGATCAATGAGCAGTTCTTC.

This chain connects TRBV30 to TRBJ2-1; 7 bases align to TRBD2. The length of the CDR3 is 14 residues. The trim removed 7 bases at V and 4 bases at J, leaving 10 bases unmatched. CDR1 is GTSNPN, CDR2 SVGIG, per germline (reference sequence). The CDR3 reads CALNSGPVYNEQFF. The CDR3 bases are TGTGCCTTGAATAGCGGGCCCGTTTACAATGAGCAGTTCTTC.

This chain joins TRBV11-3 and TRBJ2-5; possibly TRBD1 for D (6 bases). This CDR3 is 14 amino acids long. CDR1 SGHNT and CDR2 YENEEA come from the germline V gene. Trimming cost V 5 bases and J 5 bases, with 15 bases left between them. Written as DNA, the CDR3 is TGTGCCAGCAGCCCCTCTCCAACAGGGGAGACCCAGTACTTC. Translating it yields CASSPSPTGETQYF.

The chain combines TRBV5-1 with TRBJ1-4; TRBD1 is a possible D gene (5 bases). Germline values: CDR1 SGHRS, CDR2 YFSETQ. The V end was cut by 0 bases, the J end by 8 bases, with 14 bases between. The CDR3 has 15 residues. CDR3 loop: CASSLEPTRGEKLFF. The CDR3 nucleotides are TGCGCCAGCAGCTTGGAGCCGACAAGGGGCGAAAAACTGTTTTTT.

V usage is TRBV2 and J usage is TRBJ2-4, with 7 bases identical to TRBD1. This CDR3 region has 16 residues. Germline V gives CDR1 SNHLY, CDR2 FYNNEI. Trimming removed 4 bases from V and 1 base from J; junction bases left unmatched: 7. The CDR3 region is CASSGQGWFAKNIQYF. The CDR3 region has the DNA TGTGCCAGCAGTGGACAGGGATGGTTTGCCAAAAACATTCAGTACTTC.

This clone has just one count. In DNA, the CDR3 is TGTGCCAGCAGTTCTAAAGCCTGGACTAGCGGGTACAATGAGCAGTTCTTC. Protein sequence: CASSSKAWTSGYNEQFF. This sequence joins TRBV27 and TRBJ2-1; 11 bases fit TRBD2. This CDR3 has 17 amino acids. Germline CDR1 and CDR2: MNHEY and SMNVEV (reference sequence). After removal of 4 bases from V and 4 bases from J, the junction contained 9 bases not matched to a gene.

The count of this clone is one. J is TRBJ2-4 and V is TRBV4-2; TRBD1 matches at 7 bases. The CDR3 contains 16 residues. Losses at the gene ends were 4 bases for V and 3 bases for J; bases not matched to a gene: 9. The germline CDR1 and CDR2 sequences are LGHNA and YNFKEQ. CDR3 DNA: TGTGCCAGCAGCCCACCCGGGACAGCATACAAAAACATTCAGTACTTC. Protein: CASSPPGTAYKNIQYF.

V and J are TRBV18 and TRBJ2-7; perhaps TRBD2 as D (6 bases). CDR1 and CDR2 (germline): KGHSH, LQKENI. With 2 bases removed from V and 0 bases from J, the gap between germline ends came to 14 bases. The CDR3 consists of 16 residues. CDR3 DNA sequence: TGTGCCAGCTCACCAGCGGGCCGGGGGTACTCCTACGAGCAGTACTTC. Its protein is CASSPAGRGYSYEQYF.

Only a few counts were recorded for this clone. This rearrangement joins TRBV7-3 to TRBJ1-2; D possibly corresponds to TRBD1 (6 bases). The germline V gene has CDR1 SGHTA and CDR2 FQGTGA. V was pared by 4 bases and J by 6 bases, with 18 bases between. The CDR3 contains 15 residues. This CDR3 reads CASSSQQGHPDGYTF. DNA for the CDR3: TGTGCCAGCAGCTCGCAACAGGGCCACCCAGATGGCTACACCTTC.

This clone was found a few times. V usage is TRBV27 and J usage is TRBJ2-2; TRBD2 matches 15 bases. J was trimmed by 7 bases and V by 5 bases; bases with no gene match: 14. The length of the CDR3 is 19 residues. CDR1 is MNHEY, CDR2 SMNVEV, per germline (reference sequence). The CDR3 here is CASSPPKGLAGGPGGELFF. In DNA, the CDR3 is TGTGCCAGCAGTCCACCCAAAGGACTAGCGGGAGGGCCGGGCGGGGAGCTGTTTTTT.

The chain has TRBV28 and TRBJ2-7; TRBD1 agrees at 8 bases. The CDR3 extends over 12 amino acids. CDR1 and CDR2 (germline): MDHEN, SYDVKM. V lost 8 bases and J lost 3; bases outside the gene matches: 3. CDR3 sequence reads: CASQGARYEQYF. The CDR3, as DNA: TGTGCCAGCCAGGGGGCGCGCTACGAGCAGTACTTC.

The V gene is TRBV5-1, the J gene TRBJ2-7; maybe TRBD1 (6 bases). The CDR3 has 15 residues. The germline V gene encodes CDR1 SGHRS and CDR2 YFSETQ. V shed 3 bases and J shed 2 bases, with 15 bases lying between them. The CDR3 DNA reads as TGCGCCAGCAGCTCGTTGACAGGCCCTCCCTACGAGCAGTACTTC. This sequence encodes CASSSLTGPPYEQYF.

The V call is TRBV7-2, the J call TRBJ2-3; 10 bases match TRBD2. The germline gives CDR1 SGHTA, CDR2 FQGNSA. CDR3 size: 16 residues. Trimming took 1 base from V and 6 from J; bases not matched to a gene: 7. CDR3 protein: CASSLGIAGGSDTQYF. CDR3 in DNA: TGTGCCAGCAGCTTAGGAATAGCGGGAGGATCGGATACGCAGTATTTT.

V gene TRBV18 combines with J gene TRBJ1-1, with D hard to call. The CDR3 spans 10 residues. V lost 8 bases, J lost 5 bases, and 6 bases lay in between. Germline V gives CDR1 KGHSH, CDR2 LQKENI. The CDR3 bases are TGTGCCAGCGCAGTGACTGAAGCTTTCTTT. It specifies CASAVTEAFF.

This clone is a singleton in its sample. The chain combines TRBV11-3 with TRBJ2-1, with TRBD2 matching over 9 bases. Germline V gene data show CDR1 as SGHNT and CDR2 as YENEEA. The length of the CDR3 is 13 residues. V lost 4 bases, J lost 9 bases, and 4 bases stayed unmatched. In DNA, the CDR3 is TGTGCCAGCAGCTATAGCGGGAGCAGTGAGCAGTTCTTC. Amino acids: CASSYSGSSEQFF.

This rearrangement joins TRBV6-2 or TRBV6-3 to TRBJ1-2; TRBD1 is a possible D gene (6 bases). The CDR3 is made up of 17 amino acids. The germline V gene encodes CDR1 MNHEY and CDR2 SVGEGT. V lost 5 bases and J 4 bases, leaving 23 bases between the germline ends. CDR3 sequence reads: CASSTRPRDRGAYGYTF. CDR3 in DNA: TGTGCCAGCAGTACCCGCCCCAGGGATCGGGGGGCCTATGGCTACACCTTC.

This clone showed up just a few times. The gene calls are TRBV3-1 (or the pseudogene TRBV3-2) and TRBJ1-6; D is perhaps TRBD1 (6 bases). Trimming pared 4 bases from V and 8 bases from J, leaving 15 bases between. CDR1 is LGHDT and CDR2 is YNNKEL in the germline V gene (reference sequence). CDR3 length: 15 residues. CDR3 residues: CASSLSGGSDSPLHF. DNA of the CDR3: TGTGCCAGCAGCCTTAGCGGGGGCTCAGATTCACCCCTCCACTTT.

This clone was counted a few times. The chain uses TRBV19 and TRBJ1-5; TRBD1 might be the D (6 bases). This CDR3 is built from 13 residues. Germline V CDR1 and CDR2: LNHDA, SQIVND (reference sequence). Trimming took off 5 bases at V and 5 bases at J, with 10 bases between the two ends. The CDR3 DNA reads as TGTGCCAGTAGTCGACAGGTCGATCAGCCCCAGCATTTT. It encodes CASSRQVDQPQHF.

The chain has TRBV27 and TRBJ2-1; 8 bases match TRBD2. The CDR3 consists of 17 residues. V was clipped by 5 bases and J by 2 bases; unmatched bases: 11. Per germline, CDR1 MNHEY and CDR2 SMNVEV (reference sequence). CDR3 region: CASSLRGAGDTYNEQFF. CDR3 coding DNA: TGTGCCAGCAGTCTCCGGGGAGCGGGAGACACCTACAATGAGCAGTTCTTC.